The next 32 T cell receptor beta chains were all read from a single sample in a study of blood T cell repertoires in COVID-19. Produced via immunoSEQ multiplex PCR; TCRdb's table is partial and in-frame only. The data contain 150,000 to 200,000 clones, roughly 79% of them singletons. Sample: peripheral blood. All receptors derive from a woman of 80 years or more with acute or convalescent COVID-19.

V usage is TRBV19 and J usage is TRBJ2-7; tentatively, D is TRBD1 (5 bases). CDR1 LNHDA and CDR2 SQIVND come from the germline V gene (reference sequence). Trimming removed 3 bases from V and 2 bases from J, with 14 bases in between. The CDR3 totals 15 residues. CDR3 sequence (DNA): TGTGCCAGTAGTATGTTCTACCCAGGGCCCTACGAGCAGTACTTC. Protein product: CASSMFYPGPYEQYF.

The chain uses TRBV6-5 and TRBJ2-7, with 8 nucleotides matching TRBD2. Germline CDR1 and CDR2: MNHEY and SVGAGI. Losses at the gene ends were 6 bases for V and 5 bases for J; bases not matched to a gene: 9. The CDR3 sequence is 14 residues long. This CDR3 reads CASSSPSGSNEQYF. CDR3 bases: TGTGCCAGCAGCTCCCCGAGCGGGAGCAACGAGCAGTACTTC.

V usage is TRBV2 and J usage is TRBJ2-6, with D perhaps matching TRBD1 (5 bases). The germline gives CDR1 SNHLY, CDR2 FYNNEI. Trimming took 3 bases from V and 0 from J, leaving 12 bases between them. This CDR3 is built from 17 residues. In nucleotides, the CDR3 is TGTGCCAGCAGTGAGGGCAGGGCCCACTCTGGGGCCAACGTCCTGACTTTC. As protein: CASSEGRAHSGANVLTF.

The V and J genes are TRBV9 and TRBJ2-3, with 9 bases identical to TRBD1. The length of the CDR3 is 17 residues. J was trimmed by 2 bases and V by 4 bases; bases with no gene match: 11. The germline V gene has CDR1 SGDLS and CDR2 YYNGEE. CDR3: CASSYTTGGPPTDTQYF. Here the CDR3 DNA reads TGTGCCAGCAGCTATACTACAGGGGGCCCCCCCACAGATACGCAGTATTTT.

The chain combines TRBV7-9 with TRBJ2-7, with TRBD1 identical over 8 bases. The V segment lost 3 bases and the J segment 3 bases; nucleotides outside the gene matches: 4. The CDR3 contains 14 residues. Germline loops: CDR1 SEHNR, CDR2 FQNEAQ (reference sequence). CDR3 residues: CASSFGQGYYEQYF. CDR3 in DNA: TGTGCCAGCAGCTTCGGACAGGGATACTACGAGCAGTACTTC.

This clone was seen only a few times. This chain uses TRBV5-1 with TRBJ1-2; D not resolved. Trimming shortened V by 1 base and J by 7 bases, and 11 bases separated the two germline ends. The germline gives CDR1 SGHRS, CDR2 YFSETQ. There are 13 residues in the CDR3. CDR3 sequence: CASSLSADSGYTF. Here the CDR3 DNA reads TGCGCCAGCAGCTTGTCGGCAGACTCTGGCTACACCTTC.

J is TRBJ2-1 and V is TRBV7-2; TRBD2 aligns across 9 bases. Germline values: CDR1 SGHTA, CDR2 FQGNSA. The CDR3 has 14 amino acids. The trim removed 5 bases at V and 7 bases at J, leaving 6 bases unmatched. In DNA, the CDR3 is TGTGCCAGCAGCACCGGACTAGCGCAGAATGAGCAGTTCTTC. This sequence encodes CASSTGLAQNEQFF.

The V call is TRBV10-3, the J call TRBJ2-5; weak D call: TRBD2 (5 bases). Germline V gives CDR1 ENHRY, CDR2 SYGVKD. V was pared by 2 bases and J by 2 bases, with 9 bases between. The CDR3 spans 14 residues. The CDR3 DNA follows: TGTGCCATCAGTGAGGCGGGCTTTCAAGAGACCCAGTACTTC. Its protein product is CAISEAGFQETQYF.

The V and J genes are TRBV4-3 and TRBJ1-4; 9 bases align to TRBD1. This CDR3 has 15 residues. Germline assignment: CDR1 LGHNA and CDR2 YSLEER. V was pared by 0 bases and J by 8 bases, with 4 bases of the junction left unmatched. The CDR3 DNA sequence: TGCGCCAGCAGCCAAGACGGGACAGGGAGCGAAAAACTGTTTTTT. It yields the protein CASSQDGTGSEKLFF.

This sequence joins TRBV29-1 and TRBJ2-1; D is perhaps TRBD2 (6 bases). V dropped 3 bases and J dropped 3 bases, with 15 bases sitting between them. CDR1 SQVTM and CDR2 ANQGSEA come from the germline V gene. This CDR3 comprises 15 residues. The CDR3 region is CSVEGWIADYNEQFF. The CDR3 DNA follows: TGCAGCGTTGAGGGGTGGATAGCGGACTACAATGAGCAGTTCTTC.

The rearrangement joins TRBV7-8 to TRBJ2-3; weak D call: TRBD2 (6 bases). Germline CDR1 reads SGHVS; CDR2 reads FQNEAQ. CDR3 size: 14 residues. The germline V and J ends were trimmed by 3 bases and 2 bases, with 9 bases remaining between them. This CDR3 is CASSLDYDTDTQYF. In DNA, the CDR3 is TGTGCCAGCAGCTTGGACTATGACACAGATACGCAGTATTTT.

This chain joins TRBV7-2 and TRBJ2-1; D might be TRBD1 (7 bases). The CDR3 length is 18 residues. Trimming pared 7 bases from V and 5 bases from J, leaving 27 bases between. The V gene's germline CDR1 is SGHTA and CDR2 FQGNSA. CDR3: CASTSPGGQRVVHNEQFF. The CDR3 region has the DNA TGTGCCAGCACCAGCCCAGGGGGTCAGCGGGTCGTCCACAATGAGCAGTTCTTC.

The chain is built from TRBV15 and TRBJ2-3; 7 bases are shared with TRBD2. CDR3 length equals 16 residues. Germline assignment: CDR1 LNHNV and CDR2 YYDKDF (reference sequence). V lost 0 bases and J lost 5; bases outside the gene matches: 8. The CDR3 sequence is CATSRDWEGARDTQYF. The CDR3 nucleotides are TGTGCCACCAGCAGAGATTGGGAGGGTGCAAGAGATACGCAGTATTTT. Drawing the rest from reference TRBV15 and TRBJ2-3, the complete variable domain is DAMVIQNPRYQVTQFGKPVTLSCSQTLNHNVMYWYQQKSSQAPKLLFHYYDKDFNNEADTPDNFQSRRPNTSFCFLDIRSPGLGDTAMYLCATSRDWEGARDTQYFGPGTRLTVL.

This CDR3 reads CASRRAYNEQFF. CDR3 DNA: TGTGCCAGCAGGAGGGCCTACAATGAGCAGTTCTTC. The V gene is TRBV6-5, the J gene TRBJ2-1, with a tentative D call TRBD2 (5 bases). Trimming stripped 6 bases from V and 2 bases from J, with 5 bases between. The CDR3 length is 12 residues. Germline loops: CDR1 MNHEY, CDR2 SVGAGI.

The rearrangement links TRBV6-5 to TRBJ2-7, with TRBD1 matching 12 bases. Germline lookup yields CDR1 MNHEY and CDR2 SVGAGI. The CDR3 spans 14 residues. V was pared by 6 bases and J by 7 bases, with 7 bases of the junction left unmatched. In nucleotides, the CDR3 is TGTGCCAGCAGGGGGACAGGGGGCTTTTGGGAGCAGTACTTC. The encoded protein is CASRGTGGFWEQYF.

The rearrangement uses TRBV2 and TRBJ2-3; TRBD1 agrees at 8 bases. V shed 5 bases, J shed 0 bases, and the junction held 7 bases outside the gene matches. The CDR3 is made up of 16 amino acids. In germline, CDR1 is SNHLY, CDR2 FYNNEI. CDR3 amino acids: CASSTLDRVSTDTQYF. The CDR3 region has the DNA TGTGCCAGCAGTACCCTGGACAGGGTTAGCACAGATACGCAGTATTTT.

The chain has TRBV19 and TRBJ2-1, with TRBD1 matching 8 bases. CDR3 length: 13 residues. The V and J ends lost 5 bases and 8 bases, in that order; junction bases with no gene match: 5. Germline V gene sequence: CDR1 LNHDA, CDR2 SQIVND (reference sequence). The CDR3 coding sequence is TGTGCCAGTAGTTTTCAGGGGGCCGATGAGCAGTTCTTC. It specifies CASSFQGADEQFF.

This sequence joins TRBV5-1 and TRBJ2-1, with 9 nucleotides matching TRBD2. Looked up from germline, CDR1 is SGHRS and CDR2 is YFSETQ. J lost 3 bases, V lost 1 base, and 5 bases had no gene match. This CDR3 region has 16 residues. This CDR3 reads CASSLSGRLNYNEQFF. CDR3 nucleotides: TGCGCCAGCAGCTTGAGCGGGAGGCTCAACTACAATGAGCAGTTCTTC.

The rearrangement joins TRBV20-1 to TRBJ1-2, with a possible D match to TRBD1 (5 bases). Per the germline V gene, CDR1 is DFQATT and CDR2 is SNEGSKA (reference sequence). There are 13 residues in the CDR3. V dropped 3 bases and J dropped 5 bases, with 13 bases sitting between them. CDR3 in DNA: TGCAGTGCTAGTGGCGGGGCAGCATATGGCTACACCTTC. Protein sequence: CSASGGAAYGYTF.

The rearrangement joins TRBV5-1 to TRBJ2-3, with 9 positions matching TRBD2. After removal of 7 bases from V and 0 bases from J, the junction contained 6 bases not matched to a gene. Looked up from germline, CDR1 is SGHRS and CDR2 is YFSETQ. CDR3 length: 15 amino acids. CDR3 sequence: CASLSSGASTDTQYF. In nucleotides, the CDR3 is TGCGCCAGCCTGTCTAGCGGGGCTAGCACAGATACGCAGTATTTT.

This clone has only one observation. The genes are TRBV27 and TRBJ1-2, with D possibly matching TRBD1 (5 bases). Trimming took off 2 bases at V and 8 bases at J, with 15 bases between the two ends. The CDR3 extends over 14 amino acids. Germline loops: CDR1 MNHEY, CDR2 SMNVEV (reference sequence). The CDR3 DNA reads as TGTGCCAGCAGTTTAATAGGGACTTACGAAGGCTACACCTTC. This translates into CASSLIGTYEGYTF.

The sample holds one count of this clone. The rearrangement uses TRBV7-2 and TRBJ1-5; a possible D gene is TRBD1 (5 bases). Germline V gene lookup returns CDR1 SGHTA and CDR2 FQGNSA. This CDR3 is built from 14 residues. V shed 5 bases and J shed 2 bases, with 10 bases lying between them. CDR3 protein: CASSTRGGNQPQHF. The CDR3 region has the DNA TGTGCCAGCAGCACAAGGGGTGGCAATCAGCCCCAGCATTTT.

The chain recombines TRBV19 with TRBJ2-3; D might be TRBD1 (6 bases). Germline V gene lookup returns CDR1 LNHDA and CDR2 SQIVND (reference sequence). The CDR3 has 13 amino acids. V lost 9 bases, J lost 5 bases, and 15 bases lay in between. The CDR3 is CASRGRVVDTQYF. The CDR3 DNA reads TGTGCCAGCAGGGGACGGGTCGTAGATACGCAGTATTTT.

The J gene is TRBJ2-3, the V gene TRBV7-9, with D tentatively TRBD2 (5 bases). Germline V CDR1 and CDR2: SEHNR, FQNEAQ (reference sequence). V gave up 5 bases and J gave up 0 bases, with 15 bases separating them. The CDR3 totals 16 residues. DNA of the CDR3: TGTGCCAGCAGCCCCCCCGGGAAGGAGAGCACAGATACGCAGTATTTT. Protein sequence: CASSPPGKESTDTQYF.

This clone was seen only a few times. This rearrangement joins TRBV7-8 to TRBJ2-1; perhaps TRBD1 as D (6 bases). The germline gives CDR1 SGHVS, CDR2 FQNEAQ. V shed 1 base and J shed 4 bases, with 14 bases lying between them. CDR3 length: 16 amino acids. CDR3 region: CASSLGAGTRYNEQFF. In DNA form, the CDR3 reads TGTGCCAGCAGCTTAGGGGCAGGGACAAGGTACAATGAGCAGTTCTTC.

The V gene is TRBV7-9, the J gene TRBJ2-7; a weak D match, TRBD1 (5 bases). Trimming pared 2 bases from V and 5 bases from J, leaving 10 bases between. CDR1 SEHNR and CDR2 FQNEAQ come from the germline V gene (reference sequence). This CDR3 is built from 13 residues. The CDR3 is CASSLPGFDEQYF. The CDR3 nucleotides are TGTGCCAGCAGCTTACCAGGGTTCGACGAGCAGTACTTC. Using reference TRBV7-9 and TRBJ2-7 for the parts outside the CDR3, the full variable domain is DTGVSQNPRHKITKRGQNVTFRCDPISEHNRLYWYRQTLGQGPEFLTYFQNEAQLEKSRLLSDRFSAERPKGSFSTLEIQRTEQGDSAMYLCASSLPGFDEQYFGPGTRLTVT.

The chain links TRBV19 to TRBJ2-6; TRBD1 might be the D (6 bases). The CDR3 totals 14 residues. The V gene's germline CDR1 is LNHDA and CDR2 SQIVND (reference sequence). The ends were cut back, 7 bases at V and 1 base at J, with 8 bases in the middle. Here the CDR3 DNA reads TGTGCCAGTACAACAGGGTCTGGGGCCAACGTCCTGACTTTC. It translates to CASTTGSGANVLTF.

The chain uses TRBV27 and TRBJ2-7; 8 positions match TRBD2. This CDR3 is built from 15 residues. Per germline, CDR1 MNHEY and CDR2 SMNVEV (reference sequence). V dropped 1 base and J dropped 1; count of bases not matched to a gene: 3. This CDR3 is CASSLYASGSYEQYF. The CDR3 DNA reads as TGTGCCAGCAGTTTATACGCTAGCGGGTCCTACGAGCAGTACTTC.

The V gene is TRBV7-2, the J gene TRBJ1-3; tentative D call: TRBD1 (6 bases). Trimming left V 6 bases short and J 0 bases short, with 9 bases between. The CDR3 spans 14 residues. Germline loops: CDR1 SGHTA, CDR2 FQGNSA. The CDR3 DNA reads TGTGCCAGCAGTTTGGACAGCTCTGGAAACACCATATATTTT. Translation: CASSLDSSGNTIYF.

CDR3 protein: CASSLFPSGRELGELFF. CDR3 coding DNA: TGCGCCAGCAGCTTGTTCCCTAGCGGGAGGGAGCTGGGGGAGCTGTTTTTT. The V call is TRBV5-1, the J call TRBJ2-2, with TRBD2 identical over 12 bases. This CDR3 has 17 amino acids. From germline, CDR1 is SGHRS and CDR2 YFSETQ. V shed 1 base and J 8 bases; nucleotides not matched to a gene: 9.

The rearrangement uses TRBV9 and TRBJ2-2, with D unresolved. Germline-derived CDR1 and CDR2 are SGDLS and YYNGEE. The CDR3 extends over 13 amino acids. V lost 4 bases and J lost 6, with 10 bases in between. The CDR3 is CASSSLSPGELFF. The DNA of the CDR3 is TGTGCCAGCAGCTCATTGTCCCCCGGGGAGCTGTTTTTT.

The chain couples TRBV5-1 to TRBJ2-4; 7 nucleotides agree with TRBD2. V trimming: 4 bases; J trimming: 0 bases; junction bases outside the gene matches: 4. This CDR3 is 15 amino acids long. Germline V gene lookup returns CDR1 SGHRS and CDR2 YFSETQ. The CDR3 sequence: CASSPGGVAKNIQYF. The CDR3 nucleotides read TGCGCCAGCAGCCCGGGGGGAGTAGCCAAAAACATTCAGTACTTC. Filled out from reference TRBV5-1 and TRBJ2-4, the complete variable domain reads KAGVTQTPRYLIKTRGQQVTLSCSPISGHRSVSWYQQTPGQGLQFLFEYFSETQRNKGNFPGRFSGRQFSNSRSEMNVSTLELGDSALYLCASSPGGVAKNIQYFGAGTRLSVL.